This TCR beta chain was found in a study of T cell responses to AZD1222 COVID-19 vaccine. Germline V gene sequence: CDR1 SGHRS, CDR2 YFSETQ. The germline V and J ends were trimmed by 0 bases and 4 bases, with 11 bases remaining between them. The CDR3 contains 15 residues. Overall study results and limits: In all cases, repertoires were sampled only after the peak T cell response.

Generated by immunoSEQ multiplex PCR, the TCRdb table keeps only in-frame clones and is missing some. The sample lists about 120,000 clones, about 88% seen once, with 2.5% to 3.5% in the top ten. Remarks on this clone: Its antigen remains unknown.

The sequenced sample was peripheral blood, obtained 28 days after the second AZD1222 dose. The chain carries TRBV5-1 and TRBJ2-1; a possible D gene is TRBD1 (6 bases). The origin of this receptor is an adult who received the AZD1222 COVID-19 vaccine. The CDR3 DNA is TGCGCCAGCAGCTTGGGACAGGCCATTTACAATGAGCAGTTCTTC. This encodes CASSLGQAIYNEQFF.